A selection of T cell receptor beta chains follows, all from one sample in a study of naive and memory T cell subsets. TCRdb reanalysed the UMI-ligation and nested PCR reads using MiXCR and keeps one entry per CDR3 protein. The data show about 21,000 distinct CDR3 sequences, about 10% seen once. What was sequenced was central memory CD8+ T cells from blood. These receptors all stem from a human donor in good health. The CDR3 runs from the conserved cysteine through the conserved F or W. The D gene is left open where the match is weak. The size field is filled for only some rows; it gives once, few, many or a size class.

D	size	V	J	DNA	CDR3
.	few	TRBV29-1	TRBJ2-2	TGCAGCTCCCCAGGTTCCACCGGGGAGCTGTTTTTT	CSSPGSTGELFF
.	medium-sized	TRBV3-1	TRBJ2-7	TGTGCCAGCAGCCAAGAACGGGGTGAGCAGTACTTC	CASSQERGEQYF
TRBD1	.	TRBV4-2	TRBJ2-1	TGTGCCAGCAGCTTAGGGACAGGGAATCATGAGCAGTTCTTC	CASSLGTGNHEQFF
TRBD1	.	TRBV28	TRBJ1-1	TGTGCCAGCAGTTTTTCCCTCGACAGGGGGCTGAAAGCTTTCTTT	CASSFSLDRGLKAFF
.	many	TRBV5-5	TRBJ1-2	TGTGCCAGCAGCTGGGACGTAAACTATGGCTACACCTTC	CASSWDVNYGYTF
.	few	TRBV12-3/TRBV12-4	TRBJ2-7	TGTGCCAGCAGGGACGGTAACTACGAGCAGTACTTC	CASRDGNYEQYF
TRBD1	many	TRBV6-2/TRBV6-3	TRBJ1-5	TGTGCCAGCAGACCAACAGGGGGTAGTCAGCCCCAGCATTTT	CASRPTGGSQPQHF
.	.	TRBV6-1	TRBJ2-7	TGTGCCAGCAGGACCGGCTGGCGGGGTCCCTACGAGCAGTACTTC	CASRTGWRGPYEQYF
.	few	TRBV4-3	TRBJ2-7	TGCGCCAGCAGCCAAGATCAAGTCGGTCCGACCTACGAGCAGTACTTC	CASSQDQVGPTYEQYF
.	.	TRBV6-4	TRBJ2-2	TGTGCCAGCAGTGACTTTGTGGGAGAAGGTGCCGGGGAGCTGTTTTTT	CASSDFVGEGAGELFF
TRBD2	many	TRBV3-1	TRBJ2-5	TGTGCCAGCAGCCAACAAGCGGGAGAGCGGGAGACCCAGTACTTC	CASSQQAGERETQYF
TRBD2	many	TRBV20-1	TRBJ2-1	TGCAGCGCCTCATTAGCGGGAGGCATAGACAATGAGCAGTTCTTC	CSASLAGGIDNEQFF
.	many	TRBV4-3	TRBJ2-7	TGCGCCAGCAGCCAATCGTTCTCCTCGGGCTACGAGCAGTACTTC	CASSQSFSSGYEQYF
TRBD2	.	TRBV7-9	TRBJ2-7	TGTGCCAGCAGCAGCGGCGGGGGAGAGCAGTACTTC	CASSSGGGEQYF
TRBD1	many	TRBV2	TRBJ2-3	TGTGCCAGCAACGGTCCGGACAGGGTATGGACAGATACGCAGTATTTT	CASNGPDRVWTDTQYF
TRBD1	many	TRBV12-3/TRBV12-4	TRBJ1-5	TGTGCCAGCAGTCCCGGGACAGGGTATAGCAATCAGCCCCAGCATTTT	CASSPGTGYSNQPQHF
.	many	TRBV29-1	TRBJ1-2	TGCAGCGAGGGGGGGCCGGGATCGGGAGGCTACACCTTC	CSEGGPGSGGYTF
TRBD1	once	TRBV7-7	TRBJ2-1	TGTGCCAGCAGCTCCCGAGGGGGCAGGAGCAATGAGCAGTTCTTC	CASSSRGGRSNEQFF
.	few	TRBV6-1	TRBJ1-5	TGTGCCAGCAGTGGGGTCCCGGGGGGTCAGCCCCAGCATTTT	CASSGVPGGQPQHF
TRBD2	many	TRBV2	TRBJ2-5	TGTGCCAGCAGTGCTGGTCTAGCGGGAGTCGGAGAGACCCAGTACTTC	CASSAGLAGVGETQYF
.	.	TRBV24-1	TRBJ2-1	TGTGCCACCAGTGATTGGGGTAATGAGCAGTTCTTC	CATSDWGNEQFF
.	.	TRBV12-5	TRBJ2-1	TGTGCTAGTGGTTTGGACGTCGGGCGGGGCCCTAACTACTTC	CASGLDVGRGPNYF
TRBD2	.	TRBV7-8	TRBJ2-1	TGTGCCAGCAGCTTGGCTAGCGGGAGCCCGAGCTCCTACAATGAGCAGTTCTTC	CASSLASGSPSSYNEQFF
.	.	TRBV9	TRBJ2-2	TGTGCCAGCAGCGCAGGGGACACCGGGGAGCTGTTTTTT	CASSAGDTGELFF
TRBD2	few	TRBV20-1	TRBJ2-7	TGCAGTGCTCCGCTAGCGGGAGGGCCTTATGAGCAGTACTTC	CSAPLAGGPYEQYF
.	.	TRBV21-1	TRBJ2-3	TGTGCCAGCAGCAAATTGGCGGGATCCTGCACAGATACGCAGTATTTT	CASSKLAGSCTDTQYF
.	few	TRBV27	TRBJ1-5	TGTGCCAGCAGTTTAGAGACAGGTAAATCTAGCAATCAGCCCCAGCATTTT	CASSLETGKSSNQPQHF
.	.	TRBV9	TRBJ2-1	TGTGCCAGCAGCCAGACACCGGGACTCAGGGAGCAGTTCTTC	CASSQTPGLREQFF